The 20 T cell receptor beta chains listed next were all sequenced from one sample in a study of cytomegalovirus exposure and HLA in healthy donors. Use of 60 Vbeta and 13 Jbeta primers characterized the PCR. Using immunoSEQ multiplex PCR, the repertoire was profiled, and TCRdb retains in-frame clones only, with some absent. This table holds about 92,000 clones, roughly 86% found once. The sequenced sample consisted of PBMCs. The receptors originated from a young woman in good health and CMV-seropositive.

Worth noting for this clone: At one end the junction does not follow the germline gene, possibly because of a read error. V usage is TRBV7-7 and J usage is TRBJ2-1; 9 positions match TRBD2. CDR1 is SSHAT and CDR2 is FNYEAQ in the germline V gene (reference sequence). The length of the CDR3 is 15 residues. The DNA of the CDR3 is TGTGCTAGCAGCGCCGGGACTAGCTCATACAATGAGCAGTTCTTC. Translating gives CASSAGTSSYNEQFF.

The chain recombines TRBV25-1 with TRBJ2-5; 7 bases line up with TRBD1. The ends lost 2 bases at V and 9 bases at J; junction bases unmatched: 0. The CDR3 runs to 11 residues. Germline CDR1 and CDR2: MGHDK and SYGVNS. The CDR3 nucleotides read TGTGCCAGCAGTGAAACAGGGGCCCAGTACTTC. As protein: CASSETGAQYF.

The gene calls are TRBV7-8 and TRBJ1-5; no clear D. Deletions cut 4 bases from V and 2 bases from J, with 12 bases between. CDR1 SGHVS and CDR2 FQNEAQ come from the germline V gene. The CDR3 totals 15 residues. DNA of the CDR3: TGTGCCAGCAGCTCCCGGGTTAATGGCAATCAGCCCCAGCATTTT. Protein sequence: CASSSRVNGNQPQHF.

The J gene is TRBJ2-5, the V gene TRBV28; TRBD1 aligns across 9 bases. From germline, CDR1 is MDHEN and CDR2 SYDVKM. V gave up 7 bases and J gave up 2 bases; unmatched junction bases: 8. The CDR3 covers 15 residues. The CDR3 reads CASNRPGQGQETQYF. CDR3 DNA sequence: TGTGCCAGCAATCGACCGGGACAGGGACAAGAGACCCAGTACTTC.

Here the CDR3 reads CASSPSLNSPLHF. Written as DNA, the CDR3 is TGTGCCAGCAGCCCGAGCTTGAACTCACCCCTCCACTTT. The chain carries TRBV7-9 and TRBJ1-6; D gene uncertain. V was shortened by 5 bases and J by 10 bases, with 12 bases between the two germline ends. The CDR3 has 13 residues. Germline V lookup: CDR1 SEHNR, CDR2 FQNEAQ (reference sequence).

The sample holds one count of this clone. The chain links TRBV19 to TRBJ2-2; D may be TRBD2 (6 bases). Looked up from germline, CDR1 is LNHDA and CDR2 is SQIVND (reference sequence). Trimming left V 3 bases short and J 6 bases short, with 8 bases between. This CDR3 spans 13 amino acids. In DNA, the CDR3 is TGTGCCAGTAGTATGTGGGAGGCCGGGGAGCTGTTTTTT. Residues: CASSMWEAGELFF. The full variable domain, in which reference TRBV19 and TRBJ2-2 provide the parts outside the CDR3, is DGGITQSPKYLFRKEGQNVTLSCEQNLNHDAMYWYRQDPGQGLRLIYYSQIVNDFQKGDIAEGYSVSREKKESFPLTVTSAQKNPTAFYLCASSMWEAGELFFGEGSRLTVL.

This clone was observed a few times. The chain combines TRBV5-1 with TRBJ2-3; D gene uncertain. Trimming took off 0 bases at V and 6 bases at J, with 2 bases between the two ends. Germline V gene sequence: CDR1 SGHRS, CDR2 YFSETQ. The CDR3 runs to 11 residues. The chain's CDR3 is CASSLADTQYF. The CDR3 bases are TGCGCCAGCAGCTTGGCTGATACGCAGTATTTT.

The V call is TRBV27, the J call TRBJ1-5, with TRBD1 matching 8 bases. Germline V gives CDR1 MNHEY, CDR2 SMNVEV (reference sequence). The CDR3 consists of 16 residues. The trim removed 4 bases at V and 5 bases at J, leaving 10 bases unmatched. The CDR3 DNA reads TGTGCCAGCAGTTCCCAACCGACAGGGGCTCATCAGCCCCAGCATTTT. Residues: CASSSQPTGAHQPQHF.

The genes are TRBV30 and TRBJ1-2; D not resolved. V was trimmed by 4 bases and J by 8 bases, leaving 14 bases between them. Per the germline V gene, CDR1 is GTSNPN and CDR2 is SVGIG (reference sequence). The CDR3 totals 12 residues. The CDR3 region has the DNA TGTGCCTGGATGTTTCGGTCGAGAGGCTACACCTTC. Protein sequence: CAWMFRSRGYTF.

The J gene is TRBJ2-6, the V gene TRBV7-3; D unresolved. Per the germline V gene, CDR1 is SGHTA and CDR2 is FQGTGA. Trimming cost V 7 bases and J 2 bases, with 12 bases left between them. The CDR3 covers 15 residues. The CDR3 protein is CASTTEVAGANVLTF. The CDR3 DNA sequence: TGTGCCAGCACCACAGAAGTGGCTGGGGCCAACGTCCTGACTTTC. The full variable domain, with the rest looked up from reference TRBV7-3 and TRBJ2-6, is GAGVSQTPSNKVTEKGKYVELRCDPISGHTALYWYRQSLGQGPEFLIYFQGTGAADDSGLPNDRFFAVRPEGSVSTLKIQRTERGDSAVYLCASTTEVAGANVLTFGAGSRLTVL.

J is TRBJ1-1 and V is TRBV7-6; no clear D. Between the trimmed V and J ends, which lost 4 bases and 1 base, there was a span of 7 bases. The CDR3 covers 13 residues. CDR1 is SGHVS and CDR2 is FNYEAQ in the germline V gene. The DNA of the CDR3 is TGTGCCAGCAGCTCCACTTGGAACACTGAAGCTTTCTTT. Amino acid sequence: CASSSTWNTEAFF.

V and J are TRBV6-5 and TRBJ1-2; TRBD1 might be the D (6 bases). The CDR3 consists of 15 residues. V was cut by 3 bases and J by 4 bases, with 15 bases left in between. Germline V gene lookup returns CDR1 MNHEY and CDR2 SVGAGI. The CDR3 DNA reads as TGTGCCAGCAGTTATCTCGGACAGACAACCTATGGCTACACCTTC. Translating it yields CASSYLGQTTYGYTF.

The rearrangement links TRBV2 to TRBJ2-7, with D perhaps matching TRBD2 (5 bases). This CDR3 spans 11 amino acids. CDR1 and CDR2 (germline): SNHLY, FYNNEI. Trimming removed 6 bases from V and 12 bases from J, with 15 bases in between. CDR3 nucleotide sequence: TGTGCCAGCAGCGATTACGAGGGCAGGTACTTC. Its protein is CASSDYEGRYF.

This rearrangement joins TRBV30 to TRBJ2-7; 11 nucleotides match TRBD2. The CDR3 covers 16 residues. The V segment lost 4 bases and the J segment 1 base; nucleotides outside the gene matches: 9. Germline lookup yields CDR1 GTSNPN and CDR2 SVGIG (reference sequence). CDR3 sequence: CAWIGLAGGRSYEQYF. The CDR3 DNA reads TGTGCCTGGATAGGCCTAGCGGGAGGTCGTTCCTACGAGCAGTACTTC.

V gene TRBV5-1 combines with J gene TRBJ1-2; 9 bases are a match to TRBD1. CDR3 length: 14 amino acids. The V gene end was trimmed by 5 bases and the J gene end by 7 bases; junction bases not matched to a gene: 9. Germline V lookup: CDR1 SGHRS, CDR2 YFSETQ. The CDR3 sequence is CASRTAGQGGGYTF. The CDR3 DNA is TGCGCCAGCAGGACAGCGGGACAGGGAGGTGGCTACACCTTC.

The gene calls are TRBV19 and TRBJ1-2, with 7 bases lining up with TRBD1. Germline CDR1 is LNHDA and CDR2 is SQIVND (reference sequence). Trimming took 6 bases from V and 8 from J; bases not matched to a gene: 18. The CDR3 totals 16 residues. CDR3: CASRPTLGQPKRGYTF. The CDR3 nucleotides read TGTGCCAGTAGACCTACATTGGGACAGCCAAAGAGGGGCTACACCTTC.

This chain links TRBV28 with TRBJ2-1; TRBD1 matches at 9 bases. This CDR3 comprises 13 residues. Germline V CDR1 and CDR2: MDHEN, SYDVKM. V lost 11 bases to trimming and J lost 8 bases; unmatched junction nucleotides: 10. CDR3 bases: TGTGCCTCGGAGACAGGGGGAGGCGATGAGCAGTTCTTC. This translates into CASETGGGDEQFF.

This clone showed up just once. CDR3 DNA: TGTGCCACCTCACCGACAGGGATGGTTAGCGGCGAGCAGTTCTTC. Encoded protein: CATSPTGMVSGEQFF. The rearrangement joins TRBV6-5 to TRBJ2-1; D possibly corresponds to TRBD1 (7 bases). V lost 10 bases to trimming and J lost 10 bases, with 26 bases between them. The CDR3 extends over 15 amino acids. Germline-derived CDR1 and CDR2 are MNHEY and SVGAGI.

The rearrangement links TRBV9 to TRBJ2-7; TRBD2 aligns across 8 bases. This CDR3 comprises 20 residues. CDR1 and CDR2 from the germline V gene are SGDLS and YYNGEE. V dropped 4 bases and J dropped 3; count of bases not matched to a gene: 24. As DNA, the CDR3 is TGTGCCAGCAGCCCCTCCTCGGGGGGGGTTTGGGGAGGGGAGCTCTACGAGCAGTACTTC. The encoded protein is CASSPSSGGVWGGELYEQYF. Together with reference TRBV9 and TRBJ2-7, the CDR3 gives the full variable domain: DSGVTQTPKHLITATGQRVTLRCSPRSGDLSVYWYQQSLDQGLQFLIQYYNGEERAKGNILERFSAQQFPDLHSELNLSSLELGDSALYFCASSPSSGGVWGGELYEQYFGPGTRLTVT.

This chain uses TRBV7-8 with TRBJ2-7; D uncertain. Trimming left V 0 bases short and J 5 bases short, with 11 bases between. Germline V gene sequence: CDR1 SGHVS, CDR2 FQNEAQ. This CDR3 comprises 14 residues. CDR3 in amino acids: CASSLAGEGNEQYF. The CDR3 DNA sequence: TGTGCCAGCAGCTTAGCGGGCGAAGGAAACGAGCAGTACTTC.